The text below deals with one T cell receptor beta chain. The sample is drawn from a study of blood T cell repertoires in COVID-19. CDR3 size: 15 residues. V dropped 2 bases and J dropped 9; count of bases not matched to a gene: 10. Germline CDR1 and CDR2: MDHEN and SYDVKM. The repertoire was sequenced with immunoSEQ multiplex PCR; TCRdb's copy has only in-frame clones and lacks some. The sample contains approximately 300,000 clones, about nine tenths of which appear only once. This chain links TRBV28 with TRBJ2-1; 7 bases match TRBD2. This sequence was found in a man between 18 and 29 years old with active or convalescent COVID-19. Source material: peripheral blood. The CDR3 is CASSLGAGAPREQFF. In DNA, the CDR3 is TGTGCCAGCAGTTTAGGGGCGGGAGCCCCCCGTGAGCAGTTCTTC.